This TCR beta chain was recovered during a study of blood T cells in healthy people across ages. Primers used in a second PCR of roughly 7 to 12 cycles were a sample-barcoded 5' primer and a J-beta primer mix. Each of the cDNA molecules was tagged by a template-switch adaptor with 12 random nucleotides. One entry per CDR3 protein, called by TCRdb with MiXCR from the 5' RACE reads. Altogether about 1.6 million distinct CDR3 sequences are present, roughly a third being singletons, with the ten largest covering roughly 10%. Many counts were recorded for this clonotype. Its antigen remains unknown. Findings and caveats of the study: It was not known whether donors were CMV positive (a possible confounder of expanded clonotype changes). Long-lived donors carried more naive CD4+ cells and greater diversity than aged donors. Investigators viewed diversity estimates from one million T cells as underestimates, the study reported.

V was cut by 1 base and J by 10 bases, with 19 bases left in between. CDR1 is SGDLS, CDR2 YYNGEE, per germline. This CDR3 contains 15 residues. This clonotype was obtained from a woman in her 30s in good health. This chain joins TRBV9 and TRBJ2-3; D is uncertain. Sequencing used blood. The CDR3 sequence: CASSVKPGPTRSQYF. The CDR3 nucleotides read TGTGCCAGCAGCGTAAAACCGGGTCCCACGCGGTCGCAGTATTTT.